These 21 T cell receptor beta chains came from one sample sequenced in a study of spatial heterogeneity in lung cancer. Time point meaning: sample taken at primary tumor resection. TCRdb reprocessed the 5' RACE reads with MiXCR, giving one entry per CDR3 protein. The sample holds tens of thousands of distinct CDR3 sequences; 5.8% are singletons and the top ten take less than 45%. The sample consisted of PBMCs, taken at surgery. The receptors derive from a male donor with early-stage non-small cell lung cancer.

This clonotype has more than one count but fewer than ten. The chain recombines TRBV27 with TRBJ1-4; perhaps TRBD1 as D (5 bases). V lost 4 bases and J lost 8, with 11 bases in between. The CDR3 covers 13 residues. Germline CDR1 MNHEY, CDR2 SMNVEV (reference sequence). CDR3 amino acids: CASSWGTGEKLFF. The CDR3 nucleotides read TGTGCCAGCAGTTGGGGGACGGGCGAAAAACTGTTTTTT.

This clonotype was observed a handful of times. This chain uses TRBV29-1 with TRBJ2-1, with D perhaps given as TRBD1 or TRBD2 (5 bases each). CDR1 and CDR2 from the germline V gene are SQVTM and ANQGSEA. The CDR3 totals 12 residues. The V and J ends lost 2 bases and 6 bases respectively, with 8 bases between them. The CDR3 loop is CSVERDRNEQFF. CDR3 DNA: TGCAGCGTTGAAAGGGACCGCAATGAGCAGTTCTTC.

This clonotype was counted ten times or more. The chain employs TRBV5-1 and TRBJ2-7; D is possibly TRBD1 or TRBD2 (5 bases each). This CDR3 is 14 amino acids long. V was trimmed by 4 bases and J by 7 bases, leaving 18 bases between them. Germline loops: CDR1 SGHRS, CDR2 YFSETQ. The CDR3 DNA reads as TGCGCCAGCAGCCCCCGGGACCTCCTGGGTGAGCAGTACTTC. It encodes CASSPRDLLGEQYF.

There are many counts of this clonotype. CDR3 sequence (DNA): TGTGCCAGCAGTTCCTTTGCGGGGGGTATGCGAGAGACCCAGTACTTC. Amino acid sequence: CASSSFAGGMRETQYF. J is TRBJ2-5 and V is TRBV12-3 or TRBV12-4, with 8 bases aligning to TRBD2. The length of the CDR3 is 16 residues. J gave up 4 bases and V 4 bases, and 11 bases lay outside the gene matches.

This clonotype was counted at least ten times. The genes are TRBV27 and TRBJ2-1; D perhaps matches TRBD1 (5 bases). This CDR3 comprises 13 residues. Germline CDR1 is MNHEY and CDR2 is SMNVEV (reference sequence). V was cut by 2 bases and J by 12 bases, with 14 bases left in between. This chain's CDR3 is CASSLNGASWQFF. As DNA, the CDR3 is TGTGCCAGCAGTTTAAATGGGGCGAGTTGGCAGTTCTTC.

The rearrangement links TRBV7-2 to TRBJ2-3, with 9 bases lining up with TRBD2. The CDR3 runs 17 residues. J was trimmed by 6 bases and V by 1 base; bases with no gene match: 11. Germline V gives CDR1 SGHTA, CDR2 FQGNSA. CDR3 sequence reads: CASSLGAGGPRYDTQYF. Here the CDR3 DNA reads TGTGCCAGCAGCTTAGGGGCGGGAGGGCCTCGGTATGATACGCAGTATTTT.

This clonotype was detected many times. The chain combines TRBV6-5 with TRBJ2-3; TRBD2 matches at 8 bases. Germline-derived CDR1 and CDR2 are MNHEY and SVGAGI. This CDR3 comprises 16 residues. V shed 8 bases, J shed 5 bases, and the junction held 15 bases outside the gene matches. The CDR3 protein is CASRPERESFRDTQYF. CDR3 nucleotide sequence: TGTGCCAGCCGGCCGGAGCGGGAGTCTTTTAGAGATACGCAGTATTTT.

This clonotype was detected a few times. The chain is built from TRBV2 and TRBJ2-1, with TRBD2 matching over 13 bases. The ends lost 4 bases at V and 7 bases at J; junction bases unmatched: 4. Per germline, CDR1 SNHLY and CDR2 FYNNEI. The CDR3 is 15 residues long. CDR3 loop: CASSVLAGGSNEQFF. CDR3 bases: TGTGCCAGCAGTGTACTAGCGGGAGGGTCGAATGAGCAGTTCTTC. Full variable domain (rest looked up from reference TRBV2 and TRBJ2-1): EPEVTQTPSHQVTQMGQEVILRCVPISNHLYFYWYRQILGQKVEFLVSFYNNEISEKSEIFDDQFSVERPDGSNFTLKIRSTKLEDSAMYFCASSVLAGGSNEQFFGPGTRLTVL.

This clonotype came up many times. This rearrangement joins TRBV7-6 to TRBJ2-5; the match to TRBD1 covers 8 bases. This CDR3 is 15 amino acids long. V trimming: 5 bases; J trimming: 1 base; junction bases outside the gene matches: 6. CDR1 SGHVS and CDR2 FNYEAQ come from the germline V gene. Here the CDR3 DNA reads TGTGCCAGCAGCATGGGGACAGGTTTCCAAGAGACCCAGTACTTC. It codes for CASSMGTGFQETQYF.

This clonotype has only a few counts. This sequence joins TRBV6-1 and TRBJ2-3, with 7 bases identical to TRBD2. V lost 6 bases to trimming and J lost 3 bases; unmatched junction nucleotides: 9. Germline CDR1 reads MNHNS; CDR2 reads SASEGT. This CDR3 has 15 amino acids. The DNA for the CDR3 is TGTGCCAGCAGCCACGCGGGGGTAGGGACAGATACGCAGTATTTT. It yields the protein CASSHAGVGTDTQYF.

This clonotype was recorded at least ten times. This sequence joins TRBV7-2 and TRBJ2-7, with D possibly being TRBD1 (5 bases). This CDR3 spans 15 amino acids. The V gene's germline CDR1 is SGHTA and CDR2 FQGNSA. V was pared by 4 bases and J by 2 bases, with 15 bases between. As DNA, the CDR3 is TGTGCCAGCAGCTCTGCGGTAGGGGCGGCCTACGAGCAGTACTTC. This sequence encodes CASSSAVGAAYEQYF.

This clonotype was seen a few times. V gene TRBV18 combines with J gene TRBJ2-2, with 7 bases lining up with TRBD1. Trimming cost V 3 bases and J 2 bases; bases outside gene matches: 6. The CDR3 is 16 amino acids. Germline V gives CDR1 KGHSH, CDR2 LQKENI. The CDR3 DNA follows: TGTGCCAGCTCACCTAGTGACAGGGCAAACACCGGGGAGCTGTTTTTT. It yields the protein CASSPSDRANTGELFF.

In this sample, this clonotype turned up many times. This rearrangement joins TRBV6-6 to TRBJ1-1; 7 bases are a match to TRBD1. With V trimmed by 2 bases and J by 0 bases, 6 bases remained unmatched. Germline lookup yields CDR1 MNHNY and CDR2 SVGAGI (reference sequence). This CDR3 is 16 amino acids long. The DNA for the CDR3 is TGTGCCAGCAGTTACATCCAGGGGACAGTGAACACTGAAGCTTTCTTT. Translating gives CASSYIQGTVNTEAFF.

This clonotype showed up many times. The CDR3 is CAWTSLADSNEQFF. The CDR3 DNA follows: TGTGCCTGGACTTCACTAGCGGACTCCAATGAGCAGTTCTTC. This rearrangement joins TRBV30 to TRBJ2-1; 8 bases map to TRBD2. CDR3 length: 14 residues. Germline loops: CDR1 GTSNPN, CDR2 SVGIG (reference sequence). Germline trimming cut 4 bases from V and 6 bases from J; bases unmatched to any gene: 8.

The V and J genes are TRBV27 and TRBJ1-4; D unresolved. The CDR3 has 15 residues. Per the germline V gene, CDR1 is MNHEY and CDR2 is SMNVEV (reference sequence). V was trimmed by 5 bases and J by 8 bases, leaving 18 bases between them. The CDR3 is CASSPRRLVGEKLFF. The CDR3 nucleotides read TGTGCCAGCAGTCCTAGGCGACTCGTGGGCGAAAAACTGTTTTTT.

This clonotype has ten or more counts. The CDR3 loop reads CASSLGTNSYEQYF. The CDR3 DNA sequence: TGTGCCAGCAGCTTGGGGACCAACTCCTACGAGCAGTACTTC. V is TRBV5-6 and J is TRBJ2-7; no clear D. From germline, CDR1 is SGHDT and CDR2 YYEEEE. The CDR3 is made up of 14 amino acids. V gave up 0 bases and J gave up 0 bases, with 7 bases separating them.

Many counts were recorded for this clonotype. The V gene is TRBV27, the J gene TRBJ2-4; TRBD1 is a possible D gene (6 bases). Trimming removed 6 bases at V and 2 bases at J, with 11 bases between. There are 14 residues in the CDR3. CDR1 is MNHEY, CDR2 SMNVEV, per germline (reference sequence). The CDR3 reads CASSRRGSKNIQYF. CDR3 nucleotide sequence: TGTGCCAGCAGCCGCAGGGGTTCCAAAAACATTCAGTACTTC.

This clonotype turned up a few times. The DNA for the CDR3 is TGTGCCTGGGCGGAAGATAGCAATCAGCCCCAGCATTTT. This codes for CAWAEDSNQPQHF. The chain employs TRBV30 and TRBJ1-5; D unclear. CDR1 and CDR2 from the germline V gene are GTSNPN and SVGIG (reference sequence). The CDR3 is made up of 13 amino acids. Deletions cut 5 bases from V and 0 bases from J, with 8 bases between.

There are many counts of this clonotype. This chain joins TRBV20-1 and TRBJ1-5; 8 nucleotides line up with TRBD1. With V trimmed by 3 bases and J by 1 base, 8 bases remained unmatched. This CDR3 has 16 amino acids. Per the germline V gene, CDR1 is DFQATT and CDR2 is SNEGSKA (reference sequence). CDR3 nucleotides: TGCAGTGCTAGGCCAGGACAGGGCGTGAGCAATCAGCCCCAGCATTTT. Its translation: CSARPGQGVSNQPQHF.

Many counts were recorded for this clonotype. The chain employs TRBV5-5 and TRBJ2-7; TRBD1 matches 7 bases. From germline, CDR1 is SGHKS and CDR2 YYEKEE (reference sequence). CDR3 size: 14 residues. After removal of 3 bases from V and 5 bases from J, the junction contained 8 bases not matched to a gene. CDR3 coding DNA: TGTGCCAGCAGCTCCCTACAGGGGACAAACGAGCAGTACTTC. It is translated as CASSSLQGTNEQYF.

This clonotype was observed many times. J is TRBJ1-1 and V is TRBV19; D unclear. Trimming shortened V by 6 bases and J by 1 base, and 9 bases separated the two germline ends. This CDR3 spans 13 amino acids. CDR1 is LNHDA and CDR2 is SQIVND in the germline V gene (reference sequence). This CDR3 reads CASRGYGNTEAFF. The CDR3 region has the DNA TGTGCCAGTAGAGGGTATGGGAACACTGAAGCTTTCTTT.